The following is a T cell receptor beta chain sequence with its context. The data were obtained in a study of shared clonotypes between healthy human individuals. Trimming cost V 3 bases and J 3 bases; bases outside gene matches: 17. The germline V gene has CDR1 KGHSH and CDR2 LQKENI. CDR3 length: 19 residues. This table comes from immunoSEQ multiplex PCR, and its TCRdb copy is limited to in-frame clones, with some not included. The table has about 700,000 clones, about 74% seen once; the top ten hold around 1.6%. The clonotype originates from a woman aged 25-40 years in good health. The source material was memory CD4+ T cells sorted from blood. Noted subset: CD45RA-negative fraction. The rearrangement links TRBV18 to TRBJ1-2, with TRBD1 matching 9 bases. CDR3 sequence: CASSPNAPGQGFGDYGYTF. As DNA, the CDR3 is TGTGCCAGCTCACCGAACGCCCCGGGACAGGGCTTCGGGGACTATGGCTACACCTTC.